This TCR beta chain was captured in a study of T cells in Graves' hyperthyroidism and ophthalmopathy. In the case of this clonotype: It is unclear where the CDR3 begins or ends on the DNA, so no DNA is shown, and the CDR3 is as TCRdb lists it.

Germline V gene sequence: CDR1 SNHLY, CDR2 FYNNEI. The CDR3 length equals 23 residues, ends included. Template material for amplifying TCR beta CDR3 regions consisted of RNA transcripts. The study used the HTBI primer set for a first-round RT-PCR of the TCR CDR3. TCRdb re-analysed the multiplex PCR reads in MiXCR, keeping a single row per CDR3 protein. The sample consists of 45,000 to 60,000 distinct CDR3 sequences, about 50% of them appearing once. This clonotype was obtained from a woman younger than 45 with Graves' ophthalmopathy. The rearrangement links TRBV2 to TRBJ2-2; TRBD1 reflects the table's D call only, with no check against the DNA. Sequenced sample: blood. The CDR3 loop is CASITGSGANVLTFGAGTGELFF.